The 5 T cell receptor beta chains reported below all come from one sample, sequenced in a study of T cell responses to AZD1222 COVID-19 vaccine. Sequencing was performed with immunoSEQ multiplex PCR; in TCRdb, only in-frame clones are kept and a portion is missing. The table has approximately 89,000 clones, 70% to 90% seen once. The sample consisted of peripheral blood, taken on day 0 of AZD1222 vaccination. Receptor source: an adult in good health.

The gene calls are TRBV5-5 and TRBJ1-3; D is uncertain. Trimming stripped 4 bases from V and 2 bases from J, with 16 bases between. Germline CDR1 SGHKS, CDR2 YYEKEE (reference sequence). The CDR3 length is 16 residues. The CDR3 DNA follows: TGTGCCAGCAGCCCCCCCGCTAGGGCTACTGGAAACACCATATATTTT. The encoded protein is CASSPPARATGNTIYF. Full variable domain (remainder filled in from reference TRBV5-5 and TRBJ1-3): DAGVTQSPTHLIKTRGQQVTLRCSPISGHKSVSWYQQVLGQGPQFIFQYYEKEERGRGNFPDRFSARQFPNYSSELNVNALLLGDSALYLCASSPPARATGNTIYFGEGSWLTVV.

J is TRBJ2-5 and V is TRBV19; D is uncertain. Trimming took off 1 base at V and 0 bases at J, with 12 bases between the two ends. Germline assignment: CDR1 LNHDA and CDR2 SQIVND (reference sequence). The CDR3 length is 16 residues. The CDR3 loop is CASSIGWGGYQETQYF. In DNA form, the CDR3 reads TGTGCCAGTAGTATAGGGTGGGGTGGGTACCAAGAGACCCAGTACTTC.

The chain employs TRBV15 and TRBJ1-3; the match to TRBD1 covers 9 bases. The CDR3 consists of 16 residues. In germline, CDR1 is LNHNV, CDR2 YYDKDF (reference sequence). V lost 0 bases, J lost 4 bases, and 4 bases stayed unmatched. The CDR3, as DNA: TGTGCCACCAGCAGAGATAACAGGGGGCCCGGAAACACCATATATTTT. This encodes CATSRDNRGPGNTIYF. The whole variable domain, remainder taken from reference TRBV15 and TRBJ1-3, is DAMVIQNPRYQVTQFGKPVTLSCSQTLNHNVMYWYQQKSSQAPKLLFHYYDKDFNNEADTPDNFQSRRPNTSFCFLDIRSPGLGDTAMYLCATSRDNRGPGNTIYFGEGSWLTVV.

The chain carries TRBV29-1 and TRBJ2-7; 8 positions match TRBD2. The V segment lost 4 bases and the J segment 9 bases; nucleotides outside the gene matches: 14. The CDR3 covers 14 residues. Germline CDR1 SQVTM, CDR2 ANQGSEA. The DNA of the CDR3 is TGCAGCGTTGCCAGTACGGGGGGGGCTTCTGGGCAGTACTTC. Protein: CSVASTGGASGQYF.

The V call is TRBV11-2, the J call TRBJ1-6; the D gene is possibly TRBD1 (5 bases). The CDR3 runs to 13 residues. Trimming stripped 7 bases from V and 10 bases from J, with 14 bases between. CDR1 and CDR2 from the germline V gene are SGHAT and FQNNGV. CDR3 in DNA: TGTGCCAGCACTCAGTGGGGGGAGTCACCCCTCCACTTT. Protein product: CASTQWGESPLHF.